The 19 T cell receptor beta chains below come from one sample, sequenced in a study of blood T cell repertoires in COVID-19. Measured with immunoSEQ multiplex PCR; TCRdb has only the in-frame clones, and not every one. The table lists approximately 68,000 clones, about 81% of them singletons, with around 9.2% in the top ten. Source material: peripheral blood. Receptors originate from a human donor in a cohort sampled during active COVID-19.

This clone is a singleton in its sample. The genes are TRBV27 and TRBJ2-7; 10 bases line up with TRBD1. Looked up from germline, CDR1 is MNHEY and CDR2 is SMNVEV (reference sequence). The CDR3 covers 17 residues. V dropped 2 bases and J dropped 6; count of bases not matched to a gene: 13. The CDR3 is CASSLRSPDRGTLEQYF. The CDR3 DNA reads TGTGCCAGCAGTTTACGGTCACCGGACAGGGGGACCCTCGAGCAGTACTTC.

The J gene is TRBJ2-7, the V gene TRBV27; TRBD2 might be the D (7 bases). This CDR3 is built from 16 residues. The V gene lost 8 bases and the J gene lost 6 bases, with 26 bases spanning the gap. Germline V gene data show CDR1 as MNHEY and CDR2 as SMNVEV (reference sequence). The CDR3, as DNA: TGTGCCAGCGGATCCCTGTCGGGGGGCTTTCTTATCGAGCAGTACTTC. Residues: CASGSLSGGFLIEQYF.

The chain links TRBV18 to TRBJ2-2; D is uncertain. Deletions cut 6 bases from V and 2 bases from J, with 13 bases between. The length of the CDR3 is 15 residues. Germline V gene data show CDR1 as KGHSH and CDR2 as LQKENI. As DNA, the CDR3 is TGTGCCAGCTCGAACAATGGCCTTAACACCGGGGAGCTGTTTTTT. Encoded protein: CASSNNGLNTGELFF.

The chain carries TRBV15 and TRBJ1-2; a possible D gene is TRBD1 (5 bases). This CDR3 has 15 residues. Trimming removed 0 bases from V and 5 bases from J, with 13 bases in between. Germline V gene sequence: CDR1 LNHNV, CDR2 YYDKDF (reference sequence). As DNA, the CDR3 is TGTGCCACCAGCAGAGATGGGGGGGAAGTGTATGGCTACACCTTC. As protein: CATSRDGGEVYGYTF.

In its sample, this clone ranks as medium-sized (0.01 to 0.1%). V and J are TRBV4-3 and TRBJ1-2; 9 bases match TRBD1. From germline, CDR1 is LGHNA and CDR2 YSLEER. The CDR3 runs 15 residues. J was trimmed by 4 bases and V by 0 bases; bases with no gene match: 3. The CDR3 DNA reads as TGCGCCAGCAGCCAAGATCCACAGGGGGCCTATGGCTACACCTTC. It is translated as CASSQDPQGAYGYTF.

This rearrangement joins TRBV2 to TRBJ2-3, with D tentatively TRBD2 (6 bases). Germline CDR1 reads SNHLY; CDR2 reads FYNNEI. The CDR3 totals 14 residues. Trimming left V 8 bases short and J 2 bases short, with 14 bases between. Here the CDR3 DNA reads TGTGCCAGCGGGAGGACTGAACACACAGATACGCAGTATTTT. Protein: CASGRTEHTDTQYF.

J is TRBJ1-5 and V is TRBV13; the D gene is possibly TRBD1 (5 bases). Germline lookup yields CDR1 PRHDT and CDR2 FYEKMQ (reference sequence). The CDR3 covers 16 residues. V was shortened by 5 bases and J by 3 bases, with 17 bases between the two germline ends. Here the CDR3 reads CASSLLEDSNNQPQHF. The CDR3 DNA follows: TGTGCCAGCAGCCTCTTAGAAGACAGCAACAATCAGCCCCAGCATTTT. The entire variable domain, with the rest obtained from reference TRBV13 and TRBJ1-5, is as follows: AAGVIQSPRHLIKEKRETATLKCYPIPRHDTVYWYQQGPGQDPQFLISFYEKMQSDKGSIPDRFSAQQFSDYHSELNMSSLELGDSALYFCASSLLEDSNNQPQHFGDGTRLSIL.

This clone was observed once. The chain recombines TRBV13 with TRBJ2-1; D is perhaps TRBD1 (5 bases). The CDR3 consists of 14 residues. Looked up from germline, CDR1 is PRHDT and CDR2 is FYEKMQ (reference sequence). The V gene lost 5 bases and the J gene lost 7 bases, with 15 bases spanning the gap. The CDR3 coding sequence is TGTGCCAGCAGCCAAACGTTTAAGGGGAATGAGCAGTTCTTC. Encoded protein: CASSQTFKGNEQFF.

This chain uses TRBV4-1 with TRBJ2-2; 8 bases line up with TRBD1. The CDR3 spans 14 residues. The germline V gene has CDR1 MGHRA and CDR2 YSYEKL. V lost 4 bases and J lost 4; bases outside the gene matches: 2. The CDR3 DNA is TGCGCCAGCAGCCTCACAGGGGGCACCGGGGAGCTGTTTTTT. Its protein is CASSLTGGTGELFF.

The CDR3 protein is CASSLRTGATSVSYNEQFF. CDR3 DNA: TGTGCCAGCAGCCTAAGGACGGGGGCAACTAGCGTCTCCTACAATGAGCAGTTCTTC. The chain combines TRBV13 with TRBJ2-1; D might be TRBD2 (7 bases). Germline CDR1 is PRHDT and CDR2 is FYEKMQ (reference sequence). V lost 5 bases and J 0 bases, leaving 23 bases between the germline ends. The CDR3 extends over 19 amino acids.

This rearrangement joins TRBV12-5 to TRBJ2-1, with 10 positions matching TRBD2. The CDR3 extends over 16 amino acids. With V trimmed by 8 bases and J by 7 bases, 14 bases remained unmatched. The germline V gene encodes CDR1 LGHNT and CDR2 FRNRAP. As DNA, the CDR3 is TGTGCTAGTCGAGGTGCTTTAGCGGGAGGTCTTAATGAGCAGTTCTTC. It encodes CASRGALAGGLNEQFF.

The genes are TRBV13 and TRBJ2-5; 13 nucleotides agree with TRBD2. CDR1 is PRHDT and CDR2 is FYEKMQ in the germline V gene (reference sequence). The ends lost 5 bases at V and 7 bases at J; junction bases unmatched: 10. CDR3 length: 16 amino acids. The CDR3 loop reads CASSPPTSGRTGTQYF. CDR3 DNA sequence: TGTGCCAGCAGCCCGCCGACTAGCGGGAGGACGGGGACCCAGTACTTC.

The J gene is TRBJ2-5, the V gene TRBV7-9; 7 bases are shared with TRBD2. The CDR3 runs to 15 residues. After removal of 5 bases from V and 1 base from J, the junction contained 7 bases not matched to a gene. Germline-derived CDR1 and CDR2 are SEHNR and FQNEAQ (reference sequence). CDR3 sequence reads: CASSPQRDRQETQYF. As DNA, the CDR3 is TGTGCCAGCAGCCCTCAGCGGGACCGCCAAGAGACCCAGTACTTC. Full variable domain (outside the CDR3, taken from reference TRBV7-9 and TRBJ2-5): DTGVSQNPRHKITKRGQNVTFRCDPISEHNRLYWYRQTLGQGPEFLTYFQNEAQLEKSRLLSDRFSAERPKGSFSTLEIQRTEQGDSAMYLCASSPQRDRQETQYFGPGTRLLVL.

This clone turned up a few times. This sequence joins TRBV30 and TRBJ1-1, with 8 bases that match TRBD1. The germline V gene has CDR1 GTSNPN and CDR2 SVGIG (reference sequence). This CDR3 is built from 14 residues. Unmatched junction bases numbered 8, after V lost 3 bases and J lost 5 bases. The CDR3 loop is CAWRKPGGRTEAFF. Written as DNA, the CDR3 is TGTGCCTGGAGGAAACCAGGGGGCCGGACTGAAGCTTTCTTT.

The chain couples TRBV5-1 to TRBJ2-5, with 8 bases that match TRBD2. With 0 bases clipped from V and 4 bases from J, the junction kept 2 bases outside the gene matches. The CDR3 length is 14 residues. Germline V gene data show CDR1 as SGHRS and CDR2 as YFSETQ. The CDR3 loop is CASSLAGGGETQYF. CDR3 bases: TGCGCCAGCAGCTTGGCGGGGGGGGGAGAGACCCAGTACTTC.

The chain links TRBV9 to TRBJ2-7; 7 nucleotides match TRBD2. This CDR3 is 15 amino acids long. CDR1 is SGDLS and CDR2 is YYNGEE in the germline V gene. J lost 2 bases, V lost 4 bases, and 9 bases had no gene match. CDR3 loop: CASSPSSGVAYEQYF. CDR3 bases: TGTGCCAGCAGCCCATCTAGCGGAGTAGCCTACGAGCAGTACTTC.

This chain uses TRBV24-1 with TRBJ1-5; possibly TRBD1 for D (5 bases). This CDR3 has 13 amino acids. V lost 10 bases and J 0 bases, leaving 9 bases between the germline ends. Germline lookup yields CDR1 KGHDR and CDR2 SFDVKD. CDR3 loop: CATAQGSNQPQHF. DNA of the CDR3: TGTGCCACAGCTCAGGGTAGCAATCAGCCCCAGCATTTT.

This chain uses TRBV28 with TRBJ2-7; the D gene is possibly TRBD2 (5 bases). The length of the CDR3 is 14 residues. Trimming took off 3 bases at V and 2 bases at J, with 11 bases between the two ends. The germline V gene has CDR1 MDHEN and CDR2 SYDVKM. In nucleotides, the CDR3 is TGTGCCAGCAGTTTCGTTCGGGGAGCCTACGAGCAGTACTTC. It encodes CASSFVRGAYEQYF.

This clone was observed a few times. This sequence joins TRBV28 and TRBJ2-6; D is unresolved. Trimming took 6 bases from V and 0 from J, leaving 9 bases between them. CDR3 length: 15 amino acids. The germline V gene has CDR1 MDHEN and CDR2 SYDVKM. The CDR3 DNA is TGTGCCAGCAGGCGTAAGAGCTCTGGGGCCAACGTCCTGACTTTC. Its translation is CASRRKSSGANVLTF. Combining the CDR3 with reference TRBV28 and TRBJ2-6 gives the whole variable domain DVKVTQSSRYLVKRTGEKVFLECVQDMDHENMFWYRQDPGLGLRLIYFSYDVKMKEKGDIPEGYSVSREKKERFSLILESASTNQTSMYLCASRRKSSGANVLTFGAGSRLTVL.